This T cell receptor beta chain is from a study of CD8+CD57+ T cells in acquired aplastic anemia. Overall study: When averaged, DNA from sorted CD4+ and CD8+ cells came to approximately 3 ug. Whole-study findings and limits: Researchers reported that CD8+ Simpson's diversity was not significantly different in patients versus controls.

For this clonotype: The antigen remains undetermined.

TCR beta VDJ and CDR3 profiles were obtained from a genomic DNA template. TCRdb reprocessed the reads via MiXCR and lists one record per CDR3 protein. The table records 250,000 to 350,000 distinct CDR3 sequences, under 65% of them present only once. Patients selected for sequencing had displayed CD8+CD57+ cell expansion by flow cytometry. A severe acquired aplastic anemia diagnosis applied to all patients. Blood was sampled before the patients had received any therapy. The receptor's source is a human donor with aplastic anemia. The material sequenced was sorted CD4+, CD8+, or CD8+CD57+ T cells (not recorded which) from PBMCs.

This CDR3 is CASSEDGTEKLFF. The CDR3 nucleotides are TGTGCCAGCAGTGAAGATGGGACAGAAAAACTGTTTTTT. The V call is TRBV2, the J call TRBJ1-4; the D gene is possibly TRBD1 (6 bases). Trimming shortened V by 1 base and J by 8 bases, and 8 bases separated the two germline ends. Germline V gives CDR1 SNHLY, CDR2 FYNNEI. The CDR3 is 13 amino acids.